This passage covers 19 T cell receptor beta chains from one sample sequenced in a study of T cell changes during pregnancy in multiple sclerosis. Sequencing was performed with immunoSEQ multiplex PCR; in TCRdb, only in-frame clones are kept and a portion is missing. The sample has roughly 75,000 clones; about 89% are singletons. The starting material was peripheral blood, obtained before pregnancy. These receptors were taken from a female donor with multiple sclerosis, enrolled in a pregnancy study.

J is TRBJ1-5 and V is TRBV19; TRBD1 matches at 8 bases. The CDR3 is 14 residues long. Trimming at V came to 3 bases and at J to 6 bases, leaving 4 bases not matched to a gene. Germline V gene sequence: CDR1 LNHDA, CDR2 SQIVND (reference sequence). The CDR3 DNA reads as TGTGCCAGTAGTATCTGGGACAGGACTCAGCCCCAGCATTTT. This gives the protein CASSIWDRTQPQHF.

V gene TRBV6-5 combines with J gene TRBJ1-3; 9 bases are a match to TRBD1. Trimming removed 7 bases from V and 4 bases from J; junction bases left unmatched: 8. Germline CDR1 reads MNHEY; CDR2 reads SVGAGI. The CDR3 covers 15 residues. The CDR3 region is CASTKQGATGNTIYF. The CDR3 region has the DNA TGTGCCAGCACCAAACAGGGGGCAACGGGAAACACCATATATTTT.

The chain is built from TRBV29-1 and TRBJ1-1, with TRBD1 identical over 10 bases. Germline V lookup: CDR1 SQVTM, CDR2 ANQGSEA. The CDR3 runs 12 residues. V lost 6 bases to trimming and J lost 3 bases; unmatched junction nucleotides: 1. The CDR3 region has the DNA TGCAGCGTGGGGACAGGGGACACTGAAGCTTTCTTT. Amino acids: CSVGTGDTEAFF. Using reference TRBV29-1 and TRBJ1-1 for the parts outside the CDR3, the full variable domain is SAVISQKPSRDICQRGTSLTIQCQVDSQVTMMFWYRQQPGQSLTLIATANQGSEATYESGFVIDKFPISRPNLTFSTLTVSNMSPEDSSIYLCSVGTGDTEAFFGQGTRLTVV.

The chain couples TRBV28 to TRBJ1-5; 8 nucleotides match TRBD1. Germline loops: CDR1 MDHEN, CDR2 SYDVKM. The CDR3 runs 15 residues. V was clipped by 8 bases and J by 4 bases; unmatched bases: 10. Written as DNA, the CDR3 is TGTGCCAGCCATAGAATGGACAGGGTTAATCAGCCCCAGCATTTT. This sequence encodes CASHRMDRVNQPQHF. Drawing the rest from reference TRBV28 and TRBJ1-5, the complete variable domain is DVKVTQSSRYLVKRTGEKVFLECVQDMDHENMFWYRQDPGLGLRLIYFSYDVKMKEKGDIPEGYSVSREKKERFSLILESASTNQTSMYLCASHRMDRVNQPQHFGDGTRLSIL.

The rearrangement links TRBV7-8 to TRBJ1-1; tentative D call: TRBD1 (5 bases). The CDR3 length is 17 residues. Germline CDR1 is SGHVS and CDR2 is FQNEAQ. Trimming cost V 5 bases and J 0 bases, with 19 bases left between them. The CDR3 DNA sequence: TGTGCCAGCAGCCACCTGGGACTGCTAGAGATGAACACTGAAGCTTTCTTT. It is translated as CASSHLGLLEMNTEAFF. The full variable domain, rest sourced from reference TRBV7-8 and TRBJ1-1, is GAGVSQSPRYKVAKRGQDVALRCDPISGHVSLFWYQQALGQGPEFLTYFQNEAQLDKSGLPSDRFFAERPEGSVSTLKIQRTQQEDSAVYLCASSHLGLLEMNTEAFFGQGTRLTVV.

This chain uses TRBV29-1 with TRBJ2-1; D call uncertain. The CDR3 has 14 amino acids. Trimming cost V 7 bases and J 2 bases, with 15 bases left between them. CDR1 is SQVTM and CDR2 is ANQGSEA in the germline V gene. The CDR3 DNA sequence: TGCAGCGGTCAAAACCCAGTTACCTACAATGAGCAGTTCTTC. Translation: CSGQNPVTYNEQFF.

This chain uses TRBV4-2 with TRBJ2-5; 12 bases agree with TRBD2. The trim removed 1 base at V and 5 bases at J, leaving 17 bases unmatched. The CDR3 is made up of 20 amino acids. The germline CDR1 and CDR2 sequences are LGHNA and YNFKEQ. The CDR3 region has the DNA TGTGCCAGCAGCCAAGCCGCCCTAGCGGGGGGGCCGGGGTGGGGCGAGACCCAGTACTTC. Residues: CASSQAALAGGPGWGETQYF.

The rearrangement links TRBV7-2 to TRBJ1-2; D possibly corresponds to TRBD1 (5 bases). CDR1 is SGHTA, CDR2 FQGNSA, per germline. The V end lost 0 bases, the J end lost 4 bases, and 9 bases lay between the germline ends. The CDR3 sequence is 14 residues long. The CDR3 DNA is TGTGCCAGCAGCTTAGCTCAGGGTGGCTATGGCTACACCTTC. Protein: CASSLAQGGYGYTF. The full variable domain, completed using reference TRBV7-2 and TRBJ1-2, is GAGVSQSPSNKVTEKGKDVELRCDPISGHTALYWYRQSLGQGLEFLIYFQGNSAPDKSGLPSDRFSAERTGGSVSTLTIQRTQQEDSAVYLCASSLAQGGYGYTFGSGTRLTVV.

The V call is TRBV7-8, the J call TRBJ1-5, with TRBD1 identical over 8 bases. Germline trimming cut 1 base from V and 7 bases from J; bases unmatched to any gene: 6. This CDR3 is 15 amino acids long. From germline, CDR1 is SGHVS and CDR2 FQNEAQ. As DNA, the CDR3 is TGTGCCAGCAGCTTAGTGGCAGGGGGCGGACAGCCCCAGCATTTT. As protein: CASSLVAGGGQPQHF.

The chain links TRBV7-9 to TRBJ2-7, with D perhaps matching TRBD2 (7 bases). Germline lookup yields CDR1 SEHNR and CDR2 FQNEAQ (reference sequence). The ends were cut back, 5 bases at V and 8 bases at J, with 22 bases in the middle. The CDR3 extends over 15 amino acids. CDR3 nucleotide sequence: TGTGCCAGCAGCCACTGGGGGGGGGCCCCGGAAAAGCAGTACTTC. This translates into CASSHWGGAPEKQYF.

The DNA of the CDR3 is TGTGCCAGTAGTAAGGACACGGGGGCCTACAATGAGCAGTTCTTC. Encoded protein: CASSKDTGAYNEQFF. The V gene is TRBV19, the J gene TRBJ2-1, with D possibly TRBD2 on 6 matching bases. V lost 4 bases and J lost 2, with 12 bases in between. This CDR3 spans 15 amino acids. Germline V gene sequence: CDR1 LNHDA, CDR2 SQIVND (reference sequence).

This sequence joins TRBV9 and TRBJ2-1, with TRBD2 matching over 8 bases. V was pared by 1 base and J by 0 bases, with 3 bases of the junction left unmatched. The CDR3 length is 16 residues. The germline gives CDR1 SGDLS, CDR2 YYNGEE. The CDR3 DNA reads TGTGCCAGCAGCGTAAATAGCGGGGCCTCCTACAATGAGCAGTTCTTC. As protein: CASSVNSGASYNEQFF.

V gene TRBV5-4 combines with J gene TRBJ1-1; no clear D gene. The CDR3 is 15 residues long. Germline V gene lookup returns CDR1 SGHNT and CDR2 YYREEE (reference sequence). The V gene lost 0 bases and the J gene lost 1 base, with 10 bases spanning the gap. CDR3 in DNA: TGTGCCAGCAGCTTGGTGGGGAGTACGAACACTGAAGCTTTCTTT. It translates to CASSLVGSTNTEAFF.

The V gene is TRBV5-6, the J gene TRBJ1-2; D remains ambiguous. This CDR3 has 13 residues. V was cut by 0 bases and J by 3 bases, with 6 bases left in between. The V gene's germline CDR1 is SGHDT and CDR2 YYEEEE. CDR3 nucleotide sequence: TGTGCCAGCAGCTTGGAACAGCACTATGGCTACACCTTC. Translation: CASSLEQHYGYTF.

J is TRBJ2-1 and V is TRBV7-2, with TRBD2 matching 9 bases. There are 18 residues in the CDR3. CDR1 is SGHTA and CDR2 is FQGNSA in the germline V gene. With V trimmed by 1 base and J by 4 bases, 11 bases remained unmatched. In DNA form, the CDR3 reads TGTGCCAGCAGCTTAGGATTGTTGGGGCGGGGGGGGTACAATGAGCAGTTCTTC. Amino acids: CASSLGLLGRGGYNEQFF.

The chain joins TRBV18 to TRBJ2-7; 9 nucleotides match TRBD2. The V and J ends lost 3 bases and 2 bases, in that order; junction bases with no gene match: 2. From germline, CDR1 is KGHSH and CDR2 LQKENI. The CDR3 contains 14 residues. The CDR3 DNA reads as TGTGCCAGCTCACCGACTAGCGGTGCCTACGAGCAGTACTTC. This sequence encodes CASSPTSGAYEQYF.

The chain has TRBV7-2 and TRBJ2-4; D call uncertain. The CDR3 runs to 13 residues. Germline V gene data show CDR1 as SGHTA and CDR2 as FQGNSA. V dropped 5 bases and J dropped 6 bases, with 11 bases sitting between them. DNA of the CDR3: TGTGCCAGCAGCCAAGAGAGGAGAAACATTCAGTACTTC. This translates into CASSQERRNIQYF.

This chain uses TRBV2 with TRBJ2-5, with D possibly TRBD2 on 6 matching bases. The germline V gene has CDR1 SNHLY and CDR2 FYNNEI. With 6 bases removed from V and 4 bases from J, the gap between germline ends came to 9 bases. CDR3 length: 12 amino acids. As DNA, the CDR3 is TGTGCCAGCAGACTAGCCGCAGAGACCCAGTACTTC. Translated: CASRLAAETQYF.

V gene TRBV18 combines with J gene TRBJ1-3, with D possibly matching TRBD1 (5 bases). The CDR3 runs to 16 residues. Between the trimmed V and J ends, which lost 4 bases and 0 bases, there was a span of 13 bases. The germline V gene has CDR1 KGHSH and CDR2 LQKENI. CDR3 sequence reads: CASSLGGVDSGNTIYF. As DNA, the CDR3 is TGTGCCAGCTCACTGGGAGGGGTCGACTCTGGAAACACCATATATTTT.